The clone carrying this TCR beta chain was seen repeatedly, ten times or more. Its antigen is as yet unknown. The sample comes from a study of T cell repertoires in cytomegalovirus infection. Whole-study context: CMV epitopes used comprised recently identified HLA-C-restricted ones and well-studied HLA-B-restricted ones. TCR beta signatures that were public indicated CMV infection and matching HLA type.

Study observations and caveats: Based on cumulative public TCR beta family frequency, carriers of CMV plus the relevant HLA were identified. Ex vivo, HLA-C-restricted CMV-specific TCR beta clonotypes prevailed over the rest of the response.

MiXCR was run by TCRdb on the reads, yielding one entry per CDR3 protein. The table records fewer than 900,000 distinct CDR3 sequences, 25% to 30% of them present only once. V lost 6 bases to trimming and J lost 3 bases; unmatched junction nucleotides: 10. The CDR3 loop spans 16 amino acids. The chain joins TRBV12-3 or TRBV12-4 to TRBJ1-2; the match to TRBD1 covers 10 bases. The specimen was cultured CD8+ T cells from PBMCs, collected from culture after CMV antigen stimulation. This TCR came from a human donor in good health (CMV status not recorded). Some clones in this sample may be carry-over from other donors' samples. The CDR3: CASSGTGARPDYGYTF. In nucleotides, the CDR3 is TGTGCCAGCAGCGGGACAGGGGCCCGGCCTGACTATGGCTACACCTTC.